This note documents a single T cell receptor (beta chain) sequence. The antigen remains undetermined. The sample belongs to a study of cytomegalovirus exposure and HLA in healthy donors. Study outcomes and limitations: There were some public TCRs occurring in many donors, but most TCR sequences were rare.

Measured with immunoSEQ multiplex PCR; TCRdb has only the in-frame clones, and not every one. The table lists roughly 100,000 clones, about 94% of them singletons. Germline V gene lookup returns CDR1 MGHRA and CDR2 YSYEKL. The CDR3 runs to 15 residues. The J segment lost 3 bases and the V segment lost 4 bases, leaving 4 bases of the junction unmatched. The sample consisted of PBMCs. The TCR originated in a woman aged 18-35 years in good health and CMV-seronegative. The chain has TRBV4-1 and TRBJ2-3, with 10 bases that match TRBD2. CDR3 bases: TGCGCCAGCAGCCCGGAGCGGGAGGGGACAGATACGCAGTATTTT. Translating gives CASSPEREGTDTQYF.